The 27 T cell receptor beta chains reported below all come from one sample, sequenced in a study of blood T cell repertoires in COVID-19. Using immunoSEQ multiplex PCR, the repertoire was profiled, and TCRdb retains in-frame clones only, with some absent. The sample includes under 250,000 clones, about 88% of them seen just once. Source material: peripheral blood. The receptors here all came from a man aged 40-50 years with acute or convalescent COVID-19.

This chain uses TRBV4-1 with TRBJ2-5; 7 positions match TRBD2. The CDR3 covers 17 residues. After removal of 0 bases from V and 2 bases from J, the junction contained 9 bases not matched to a gene. Germline values: CDR1 MGHRA, CDR2 YSYEKL. The CDR3: CASSQDGRGGVQETQYF. The CDR3 DNA reads as TGCGCCAGCAGCCAAGATGGGAGGGGCGGGGTGCAAGAGACCCAGTACTTC.

The rearrangement uses TRBV2 and TRBJ1-2, with D uncertain. This CDR3 contains 11 residues. V shed 7 bases and J shed 0 bases, with 3 bases lying between them. The germline CDR1 and CDR2 sequences are SNHLY and FYNNEI. CDR3 loop: CASTTNYGYTF. The DNA for the CDR3 is TGTGCCAGCACCACTAACTATGGCTACACCTTC.

This chain joins TRBV30 and TRBJ2-7; possibly TRBD2 for D (6 bases). The CDR3 is made up of 13 amino acids. CDR1 is GTSNPN, CDR2 SVGIG, per germline (reference sequence). Trimming left V 4 bases short and J 6 bases short, with 16 bases between. The CDR3 here is CAWKPGLWSEQYF. The DNA of the CDR3 is TGTGCCTGGAAACCGGGACTCTGGTCCGAGCAGTACTTC.

This chain uses TRBV5-8 with TRBJ1-5, with D tentatively TRBD1 (5 bases). The CDR3 loop spans 14 amino acids. Germline V gene lookup returns CDR1 SGHTS and CDR2 YDEGEE. Trimming shortened V by 4 bases and J by 2 bases, and 10 bases separated the two germline ends. The CDR3 spells CASSQGHRNQPQHF. In DNA form, the CDR3 reads TGTGCCAGCAGCCAAGGACACCGCAATCAGCCCCAGCATTTT. Full variable domain (outside the CDR3, taken from reference TRBV5-8 and TRBJ1-5): EAGVTQSPTHLIKTRGQQATLRCSPISGHTSVYWYQQALGLGLQFLLWYDEGEERNRGNFPPRFSGRQFPNYSSELNVNALELEDSALYLCASSQGHRNQPQHFGDGTRLSIL.

Written as DNA, the CDR3 is TGCGCCAGCAGCTTGTCTAGCGGGAGTTACAATGAGCAGTTCTTC. Translated, it gives CASSLSSGSYNEQFF. The J gene is TRBJ2-1, the V gene TRBV5-1; 10 nucleotides align to TRBD2. This CDR3 spans 15 amino acids. Germline assignment: CDR1 SGHRS and CDR2 YFSETQ. V trimming: 1 base; J trimming: 4 bases; junction bases outside the gene matches: 2.

This chain connects TRBV7-9 to TRBJ2-1; 11 bases are a match to TRBD2. Germline CDR1 reads SEHNR; CDR2 reads FQNEAQ (reference sequence). The J segment lost 8 bases and the V segment lost 4 bases, leaving 7 bases of the junction unmatched. This CDR3 contains 15 residues. CDR3 loop: CASSYERLAGYEQFF. In DNA, the CDR3 is TGTGCCAGCAGCTATGAGCGACTAGCGGGGTATGAGCAGTTCTTC.

This sequence joins TRBV2 and TRBJ1-2, with D maybe TRBD1 (6 bases). V dropped 9 bases and J dropped 4 bases, with 15 bases sitting between them. The CDR3 length is 13 residues. Germline loops: CDR1 SNHLY, CDR2 FYNNEI. The CDR3 DNA is TGTGCCAGACAGGGCCAAGGTGGCTATGGCTACACCTTC. Its protein product is CARQGQGGYGYTF.

The chain employs TRBV5-6 and TRBJ2-3; tentative D call: TRBD2 (5 bases). Germline V gene data show CDR1 as SGHDT and CDR2 as YYEEEE. V gave up 1 base and J gave up 3 bases, with 6 bases separating them. CDR3 size: 13 residues. CDR3 sequence: CASSLLATDTQYF. CDR3 nucleotide sequence: TGTGCCAGCAGCTTGCTAGCAACAGATACGCAGTATTTT.

This sequence joins TRBV3-1 (or the pseudogene TRBV3-2) and TRBJ1-2, with D hard to call. The V end was cut by 1 base, the J end by 6 bases, with 3 bases between. CDR1 is LGHDT, CDR2 YNNKEL, per germline (reference sequence). This CDR3 comprises 11 residues. The CDR3 coding sequence is TGTGCCAGCAGCCAAGCTGATGGCTACACCTTC. It translates to CASSQADGYTF.

The chain employs TRBV10-1 and TRBJ2-3; 14 positions agree with TRBD2. There are 16 residues in the CDR3. The V and J ends lost 4 bases and 5 bases, in that order; junction bases with no gene match: 5. The V gene's germline CDR1 is WNHNN and CDR2 SYGVQD (reference sequence). CDR3 loop: CASSGPGLAGVDTQYF. The CDR3, as DNA: TGCGCCAGCAGTGGACCGGGACTAGCGGGAGTAGATACGCAGTATTTT.

This chain links TRBV5-1 with TRBJ2-3; D is unclear. Trimming shortened V by 0 bases and J by 6 bases, and 11 bases separated the two germline ends. The CDR3 runs to 14 residues. Germline V CDR1 and CDR2: SGHRS, YFSETQ. CDR3 sequence reads: CASSLGADPDTQYF. In nucleotides, the CDR3 is TGCGCCAGCAGCTTGGGTGCAGATCCTGATACGCAGTATTTT.

This chain joins TRBV6-1 and TRBJ2-7, with 9 nucleotides matching TRBD2. In germline, CDR1 is MNHNS, CDR2 SASEGT. The V and J ends lost 4 bases and 0 bases, in that order; junction bases with no gene match: 13. The CDR3 runs 18 residues. The CDR3 sequence: CASSGGQTGTSYSYEQYF. DNA of the CDR3: TGTGCCAGCAGTGGGGGGCAAACCGGGACTAGCTACTCCTACGAGCAGTACTTC.

The chain recombines TRBV15 with TRBJ2-3; perhaps TRBD2 as D (6 bases). Trimming cost V 0 bases and J 2 bases, with 12 bases left between them. Germline V gene data show CDR1 as LNHNV and CDR2 as YYDKDF (reference sequence). The CDR3 totals 16 residues. CDR3 nucleotide sequence: TGTGCCACCAGCAGAGACTGGGCGGGAACCACAGATACGCAGTATTTT. This translates into CATSRDWAGTTDTQYF.

This clone showed up just a few times. The rearrangement links TRBV7-8 to TRBJ2-3; 12 bases line up with TRBD2. V was pared by 6 bases and J by 5 bases, with 12 bases of the junction left unmatched. The CDR3 has 17 residues. The germline V gene encodes CDR1 SGHVS and CDR2 FQNEAQ. The CDR3 bases are TGTGCCAGCAGTTTCAAACTAGCGGGGGGCCCTAGAGATACGCAGTATTTT. Translating gives CASSFKLAGGPRDTQYF. The variable domain in full, with the rest retrieved from reference TRBV7-8 and TRBJ2-3, is GAGVSQSPRYKVAKRGQDVALRCDPISGHVSLFWYQQALGQGPEFLTYFQNEAQLDKSGLPSDRFFAERPEGSVSTLKIQRTQQEDSAVYLCASSFKLAGGPRDTQYFGPGTRLTVL.

This clone has only a few counts. V is TRBV19 and J is TRBJ2-2; D is unclear. Per germline, CDR1 LNHDA and CDR2 SQIVND (reference sequence). The V end was cut by 6 bases, the J end by 6 bases, with 11 bases between. This CDR3 region has 13 residues. CDR3 amino acids: CASSPGWAGELFF. DNA for the CDR3: TGTGCCAGTAGCCCCGGGTGGGCCGGGGAGCTGTTTTTT.

This chain links TRBV4-2 with TRBJ2-3; 9 bases align to TRBD2. Per the germline V gene, CDR1 is LGHNA and CDR2 is YNFKEQ. The CDR3 extends over 15 amino acids. V lost 5 bases, J lost 1 base, and 4 bases stayed unmatched. The CDR3: CASSYKRGGTDTQYF. DNA of the CDR3: TGTGCCAGCAGCTACAAGCGGGGGGGCACAGATACGCAGTATTTT.

The chain employs TRBV15 and TRBJ2-7; 12 nucleotides line up with TRBD2. The germline V gene has CDR1 LNHNV and CDR2 YYDKDF (reference sequence). Trimming at V came to 0 bases and at J to 4 bases, leaving 7 bases not matched to a gene. The CDR3 has 17 amino acids. DNA for the CDR3: TGTGCCACCAGCAGAGACACGGGGGGGACTAGCGGGTACGAGCAGTACTTC. This sequence encodes CATSRDTGGTSGYEQYF.

J is TRBJ1-2 and V is TRBV24-1, with D maybe TRBD1 (5 bases). Trimming removed 6 bases at V and 2 bases at J, with 6 bases between. Germline V gives CDR1 KGHDR, CDR2 SFDVKD. The CDR3 is 12 amino acids. The CDR3 is CATSPGNYGYTF. DNA for the CDR3: TGTGCCACCAGTCCAGGGAACTATGGCTACACCTTC.

J is TRBJ1-1 and V is TRBV28, with D perhaps TRBD1 (6 bases). The CDR3 runs to 12 residues. Per germline, CDR1 MDHEN and CDR2 SYDVKM. Deletions cut 5 bases from V and 8 bases from J, with 12 bases between. The CDR3 here is CASSNRAPEAFF. CDR3 nucleotide sequence: TGTGCCAGCAGTAACAGGGCCCCCGAAGCTTTCTTT. Complete variable domain (other parts from reference TRBV28 and TRBJ1-1): DVKVTQSSRYLVKRTGEKVFLECVQDMDHENMFWYRQDPGLGLRLIYFSYDVKMKEKGDIPEGYSVSREKKERFSLILESASTNQTSMYLCASSNRAPEAFFGQGTRLTVV.

The chain recombines TRBV4-2 with TRBJ2-3; TRBD2 matches 11 bases. V shed 4 bases and J 0 bases; nucleotides not matched to a gene: 0. This CDR3 comprises 15 residues. CDR1 is LGHNA, CDR2 YNFKEQ, per germline. The CDR3 is CASSRTSGSTDTQYF. CDR3 bases: TGTGCCAGCAGCCGGACTAGCGGGAGCACAGATACGCAGTATTTT.

The chain recombines TRBV27 with TRBJ2-1; D is undetermined. The CDR3 has 14 amino acids. Germline V CDR1 and CDR2: MNHEY, SMNVEV (reference sequence). V was clipped by 6 bases and J by 4 bases, with 13 bases between them. CDR3 loop: CASSFLRSYNEQFF. The CDR3 DNA reads TGTGCCAGCAGCTTCCTACGCTCATACAATGAGCAGTTCTTC.

The rearrangement uses TRBV6-2 or TRBV6-3 and TRBJ2-1; TRBD2 agrees at 9 bases. Trimming took 6 bases from V and 2 from J; bases not matched to a gene: 5. This CDR3 is 15 amino acids long. Germline CDR1 MNHEY, CDR2 SVGEGT. DNA for the CDR3: TGTGCCAGCAGGCCTAGCGGGACCACCTACAATGAGCAGTTCTTC. Its protein is CASRPSGTTYNEQFF.

The chain couples TRBV19 to TRBJ1-1; the D gene is possibly TRBD1 (6 bases). V dropped 6 bases and J dropped 2 bases, with 13 bases sitting between them. CDR1 is LNHDA and CDR2 is SQIVND in the germline V gene (reference sequence). The CDR3 loop spans 14 amino acids. CDR3 sequence reads: CASSRGQLNTEAFF. The CDR3 nucleotides read TGTGCCAGTAGCCGTGGACAGTTAAACACTGAAGCTTTCTTT.

The rearrangement joins TRBV27 to TRBJ1-6; no definite D call. The germline V gene encodes CDR1 MNHEY and CDR2 SMNVEV (reference sequence). The CDR3 spans 17 residues. V was shortened by 0 bases and J by 7 bases, with 16 bases between the two germline ends. CDR3 sequence: CASSLSKASMRNSPLHF. The CDR3 DNA sequence: TGTGCCAGCAGTTTATCCAAGGCCTCGATGAGGAATTCACCCCTCCACTTT.

The rearrangement uses TRBV5-4 and TRBJ2-7; D call uncertain. Germline V gives CDR1 SGHNT, CDR2 YYREEE (reference sequence). The CDR3 spans 12 residues. V dropped 4 bases and J dropped 3 bases, with 8 bases sitting between them. The CDR3 here is CASSMNYYEQYF. The CDR3 DNA reads TGTGCCAGCAGCATGAACTACTACGAGCAGTACTTC.

J is TRBJ2-7 and V is TRBV3-1 (or the pseudogene TRBV3-2); D may be TRBD2 (5 bases). The germline V gene has CDR1 LGHDT and CDR2 YNNKEL (reference sequence). The CDR3 consists of 14 residues. Trimming took off 4 bases at V and 4 bases at J, with 14 bases between the two ends. CDR3: CASSLGLSSYEQYF. In DNA, the CDR3 is TGTGCCAGCAGCCTCGGACTTAGTTCGTACGAGCAGTACTTC.

Here the CDR3 DNA reads TGCGCCAGCAGCTTGTATGGGACAGCCGACTACGAGCAGTACTTC. Amino acid sequence: CASSLYGTADYEQYF. This chain joins TRBV5-1 and TRBJ2-7; 7 bases align to TRBD1. This CDR3 spans 15 amino acids. Germline loops: CDR1 SGHRS, CDR2 YFSETQ. V shed 1 base, J shed 3 bases, and the junction held 7 bases outside the gene matches. The entire variable domain, with the rest obtained from reference TRBV5-1 and TRBJ2-7, is as follows: KAGVTQTPRYLIKTRGQQVTLSCSPISGHRSVSWYQQTPGQGLQFLFEYFSETQRNKGNFPGRFSGRQFSNSRSEMNVSTLELGDSALYLCASSLYGTADYEQYFGPGTRLTVT.